The next 20 T cell receptor beta chains were all read from a single sample in a study of shared clonotypes between healthy human individuals. Repertoires were generated with immunoSEQ multiplex PCR, while TCRdb's copy carries only in-frame clones and drops some. This table holds under 2.5 million clones, 85% to 95% found once. Input material: naive CD4+ T cells from PBMCs. The subset was: CD45RA+ positively selected. These receptors originate from a man younger than 30 in good health. Some clones in this sample may be carry-over from other donors' samples.

The chain couples TRBV5-5 to TRBJ2-5; D is undetermined. V lost 0 bases, J lost 5 bases, and 11 bases lay in between. CDR1 is SGHKS, CDR2 YYEKEE, per germline (reference sequence). CDR3 length equals 14 residues. CDR3 protein: CASSLAGRIETQYF. The CDR3 DNA sequence: TGTGCCAGCAGCTTGGCTGGTCGAATCGAGACCCAGTACTTC. The whole variable domain, filled in from reference TRBV5-5 and TRBJ2-5, reads DAGVTQSPTHLIKTRGQQVTLRCSPISGHKSVSWYQQVLGQGPQFIFQYYEKEERGRGNFPDRFSARQFPNYSSELNVNALLLGDSALYLCASSLAGRIETQYFGPGTRLLVL.

This clone was seen a single time. J is TRBJ2-3 and V is TRBV4-3; 7 bases are shared with TRBD2. V trimming: 0 bases; J trimming: 5 bases; junction bases outside the gene matches: 11. The CDR3 spans 17 residues. The germline gives CDR1 LGHNA, CDR2 YSLEER. CDR3 nucleotides: TGCGCCAGCAGCCAAGAGTGGGCTAGCGGAGTCGGAGATACGCAGTATTTT. Its protein is CASSQEWASGVGDTQYF.

The chain has TRBV7-2 and TRBJ2-3; 11 nucleotides match TRBD2. The CDR3 length is 15 residues. CDR1 SGHTA and CDR2 FQGNSA come from the germline V gene. Trimming removed 8 bases from V and 2 bases from J; junction bases left unmatched: 6. The CDR3 loop is CASGTSGSPTDTQYF. DNA for the CDR3: TGTGCCAGCGGTACTAGCGGGAGTCCCACAGATACGCAGTATTTT.

Note on this clone: In the same sample, other DNA sequences code for this CDR3. This sequence joins TRBV7-2 and TRBJ1-1; TRBD1 is a possible D gene (6 bases). The CDR3 contains 13 residues. The V end lost 2 bases, the J end lost 4 bases, and 8 bases lay between the germline ends. Per germline, CDR1 SGHTA and CDR2 FQGNSA. CDR3 sequence reads: CASSLRGGTEAFF. DNA of the CDR3: TGTGCCAGCAGCTTAAGAGGGGGCACTGAAGCTTTCTTT.

The V gene is TRBV7-2, the J gene TRBJ1-4; perhaps TRBD1 as D (6 bases). V shed 0 bases and J shed 7 bases, with 9 bases lying between them. Germline CDR1 and CDR2: SGHTA and FQGNSA. This CDR3 contains 14 residues. The CDR3 bases are TGTGCCAGCAGCTTAGCCCGGGGGCGTGAAAAACTGTTTTTT. Amino acid sequence: CASSLARGREKLFF.

The chain has TRBV7-2 and TRBJ1-1; D possibly corresponds to TRBD1 (5 bases). Trimming took off 5 bases at V and 3 bases at J, with 10 bases between the two ends. The germline CDR1 and CDR2 sequences are SGHTA and FQGNSA. The CDR3 runs 13 residues. CDR3 region: CASSQQAYTEAFF. In nucleotides, the CDR3 is TGTGCCAGCAGCCAACAGGCCTACACTGAAGCTTTCTTT.

The chain is built from TRBV5-4 and TRBJ2-5; D is unresolved. This CDR3 comprises 17 residues. V lost 0 bases and J lost 6, with 21 bases in between. Germline assignment: CDR1 SGHNT and CDR2 YYREEE (reference sequence). CDR3 DNA: TGTGCCAGCAGCTTGGGACCGCCAGGAGACCCGACGAAGACCCAGTACTTC. Encoded protein: CASSLGPPGDPTKTQYF. Full variable domain (outside the CDR3, taken from reference TRBV5-4 and TRBJ2-5): ETGVTQSPTHLIKTRGQQVTLRCSSQSGHNTVSWYQQALGQGPQFIFQYYREEENGRGNFPPRFSGLQFPNYSSELNVNALELDDSALYLCASSLGPPGDPTKTQYFGPGTRLLVL.

The gene calls are TRBV30 and TRBJ2-1, with D tentatively TRBD1 or TRBD2 (5 bases each). V lost 0 bases to trimming and J lost 12 bases, with 15 bases between them. Germline V gives CDR1 GTSNPN, CDR2 SVGIG (reference sequence). The CDR3 has 13 amino acids. In DNA, the CDR3 is TGTGCCTGGAGTGTAAATGGGGACCAGGGGCAGTTCTTC. As protein: CAWSVNGDQGQFF. Drawing the rest from reference TRBV30 and TRBJ2-1, the complete variable domain is SQTIHQWPATLVQPVGSPLSLECTVEGTSNPNLYWYRQAAGRGLQLLFYSVGIGQISSEVPQNLSASRPQDRQFILSSKKLLLSDSGFYLCAWSVNGDQGQFFGPGTRLTVL.

This chain links TRBV6-6 with TRBJ2-1, with 11 bases aligning to TRBD2. The CDR3 is made up of 15 amino acids. Germline CDR1 and CDR2: MNHNY and SVGAGI (reference sequence). J gave up 5 bases and V 6 bases, and 6 bases lay outside the gene matches. The CDR3 reads CASRSTSGSDNEQFF. The DNA for the CDR3 is TGTGCCAGCAGGTCCACTAGCGGGAGCGACAATGAGCAGTTCTTC.

The rearrangement uses TRBV28 and TRBJ2-3, with TRBD1 matching 10 bases. V lost 6 bases, J lost 2 bases, and 8 bases stayed unmatched. CDR1 and CDR2 from the germline V gene are MDHEN and SYDVKM. The CDR3 runs 16 residues. The CDR3 is CASSAAGQGSTDTQYF. CDR3 in DNA: TGTGCCAGCAGCGCCGCGGGACAGGGGTCCACAGATACGCAGTATTTT. The full variable domain, rest sourced from reference TRBV28 and TRBJ2-3, is DVKVTQSSRYLVKRTGEKVFLECVQDMDHENMFWYRQDPGLGLRLIYFSYDVKMKEKGDIPEGYSVSREKKERFSLILESASTNQTSMYLCASSAAGQGSTDTQYFGPGTRLTVL.

V gene TRBV5-4 combines with J gene TRBJ2-5; 8 nucleotides agree with TRBD2. V dropped 4 bases and J dropped 3; count of bases not matched to a gene: 2. This CDR3 spans 13 amino acids. The germline V gene encodes CDR1 SGHNT and CDR2 YYREEE (reference sequence). CDR3 bases: TGTGCCAGCAGCACGGGGGGGGAAGAGACCCAGTACTTC. Protein product: CASSTGGEETQYF.

V is TRBV18 and J is TRBJ2-7; a weak D match, TRBD1 (6 bases). Germline V gives CDR1 KGHSH, CDR2 LQKENI. This CDR3 comprises 15 residues. V was trimmed by 6 bases and J by 3 bases, leaving 18 bases between them. The CDR3 loop is CASSPGAGQFYEQYF. The DNA of the CDR3 is TGTGCCAGCTCCCCAGGGGCGGGCCAGTTCTACGAGCAGTACTTC.

Comments on this clone: This specimen includes other DNA sequences encoding the same CDR3. The chain employs TRBV29-1 and TRBJ2-6; no clear D. From germline, CDR1 is SQVTM and CDR2 ANQGSEA. The V end was cut by 4 bases, the J end by 0 bases, with 4 bases between. CDR3 length: 13 residues. CDR3 sequence reads: CSVGLSGANVLTF. In DNA, the CDR3 is TGCAGCGTTGGCCTCTCTGGGGCCAACGTCCTGACTTTC.

Comments on this clone: The sample carries other DNA sequences with the same CDR3. The chain carries TRBV9 and TRBJ2-2, with D hard to call. The germline gives CDR1 SGDLS, CDR2 YYNGEE. This CDR3 has 14 amino acids. Trimming took 0 bases from V and 3 from J, leaving 6 bases between them. The CDR3 DNA reads TGTGCCAGCAGCGTAGCCCGGGACACCGGGGAGCTGTTTTTT. Amino acids: CASSVARDTGELFF. Variable domain in full (rest from reference TRBV9 and TRBJ2-2): DSGVTQTPKHLITATGQRVTLRCSPRSGDLSVYWYQQSLDQGLQFLIQYYNGEERAKGNILERFSAQQFPDLHSELNLSSLELGDSALYFCASSVARDTGELFFGEGSRLTVL.

This clone was seen just once. The DNA of the CDR3 is TGTGCCACCAGCAGGGGGCTGGGGACTAGCGGGAGGAACGAGCAGTACTTC. This gives the protein CATSRGLGTSGRNEQYF. The chain links TRBV15 to TRBJ2-7, with 15 bases lining up with TRBD2. This CDR3 region has 17 residues. Trimming cost V 3 bases and J 5 bases; bases outside gene matches: 8. Germline V gene lookup returns CDR1 LNHNV and CDR2 YYDKDF (reference sequence).

This chain links TRBV27 with TRBJ2-7; TRBD1 aligns across 7 bases. The V gene end was trimmed by 4 bases and the J gene end by 5 bases; junction bases not matched to a gene: 14. The V gene's germline CDR1 is MNHEY and CDR2 SMNVEV (reference sequence). The CDR3 is 16 amino acids. The CDR3 DNA sequence: TGTGCCAGCAGTTATACAGGAACAGGGGTGAGACACGAGCAGTACTTC. Protein: CASSYTGTGVRHEQYF.

The CDR3 sequence: CASSSGTGETQYF. CDR3 DNA: TGTGCCAGCAGTAGTGGGACAGGGGAGACCCAGTACTTC. This chain links TRBV2 with TRBJ2-5; 9 nucleotides line up with TRBD1. CDR3 length: 13 amino acids. J lost 5 bases, V lost 5 bases, and 3 bases had no gene match. From germline, CDR1 is SNHLY and CDR2 FYNNEI.

Details on this clone: Other DNA sequences within the sample encode an identical CDR3. J is TRBJ1-1 and V is TRBV2; the D gene is possibly TRBD1 (6 bases). Germline V gene sequence: CDR1 SNHLY, CDR2 FYNNEI. V was trimmed by 2 bases and J by 1 base, leaving 8 bases between them. The CDR3 has 14 residues. CDR3 nucleotides: TGTGCCAGCAGTGAACGGACAGAGAACACTGAAGCTTTCTTT. Protein sequence: CASSERTENTEAFF.

This chain uses TRBV29-1 with TRBJ2-5; 13 positions agree with TRBD2. The CDR3 contains 13 residues. V shed 6 bases, J shed 11 bases, and the junction held 9 bases outside the gene matches. CDR1 is SQVTM, CDR2 ANQGSEA, per germline. This chain's CDR3 is CSVGRLAGGEQYF. CDR3 DNA sequence: TGCAGCGTGGGCAGACTAGCGGGAGGTGAGCAGTACTTC.

This chain uses TRBV30 with TRBJ2-1; D is uncertain. This CDR3 comprises 12 residues. Germline assignment: CDR1 GTSNPN and CDR2 SVGIG (reference sequence). Trimming stripped 0 bases from V and 9 bases from J, with 9 bases between. The DNA of the CDR3 is TGTGCCTGGAGTGTAAAGTCCCGTGAGCAGTTCTTC. Translated, it gives CAWSVKSREQFF.